This entry describes one T cell receptor (beta chain). Its target is not known. The naive CD8 fraction comprised CD45RO-negative cells positively selected for CCR7 and excluded terminally differentiated effector memory CD45RA+ cells. The CDR3 spans 14 residues. Trimming removed 3 bases from V and 0 bases from J, with 9 bases in between. From germline, CDR1 is SGDLS and CDR2 YYNGEE. This specimen comes from a study of shared clonotypes between healthy human individuals. Whole-study findings and limits: A handful of donors shared 4.5% to 6.5% of their naive CD4 clonotypes. Represented genetic and exposure-history diversity was restricted by having few donors. Lower generation probabilities were found for non-shared clonotypes than for those shared by all four donors.

Libraries were prepared by immunoSEQ multiplex PCR; TCRdb keeps only in-frame clonotypes and omits some of them. The profile shows around 640,000 clones, about 96% of them singletons. The sample was naive CD8+ T cells sorted from blood. This TCR was recovered from a woman in her twenties or thirties in good health. J is TRBJ2-5 and V is TRBV9; no firm D call. In nucleotides, the CDR3 is TGTGCCAGCAGCGCCAAAGGGTACCAAGAGACCCAGTACTTC. This translates into CASSAKGYQETQYF.